This TCR beta chain was identified during a study of cytomegalovirus exposure and HLA in healthy donors. 60 Vbeta and 13 Jbeta primers were used in PCR. Clones were read by immunoSEQ multiplex PCR, and TCRdb kept only the in-frame ones, dropping some. The sample contains about 120,000 clones, roughly 78% of which appear only once. Sequenced input: PBMCs. This sequence was found in a man under 40 in good health and CMV-seropositive.

CDR3 DNA sequence: TGTGCCAGCTCCCCGGACGGGGGAGCTGAAAAACTGTTTTTT. It encodes CASSPDGGAEKLFF. The chain recombines TRBV18 with TRBJ1-4; tentative D call: TRBD1 (5 bases). Germline V gene lookup returns CDR1 KGHSH and CDR2 LQKENI. The CDR3 is 14 amino acids. The V end was cut by 6 bases, the J end by 7 bases, with 15 bases between.